This passage covers 10 T cell receptor beta chains from one sample sequenced in a study of response to subunit inactivated influenza vaccine (dated by TCRdb to the late 2010s). Libraries came from RT-PCR. Sequencing was performed on an Illumina HiSeq 2500. TCRdb trimmed the raw reads at Q25, called clones with MiXCR and kept productive beta chains. Here each entry gathers all rows of one CDR3 protein and keeps the most common genes and DNA. For this sample the table gives approximately 700,000 distinct CDR3 sequences, of which approximately 14% were detected only once. The ten largest clonotypes hold 11% of the sample. Source: PBMCs from blood, taken less than 13 days after vaccination. The receptors here all came from a man between 50 and 59 years old who received an inactivated influenza vaccine. Donor details come from another sample of the same person, matched by shared clones.

This sequence joins TRBV6-1 and TRBJ1-5; D is perhaps TRBD1 (5 bases). The CDR3 is 14 residues long. V was trimmed by 1 base and J by 7 bases, leaving 11 bases between them. The germline CDR1 and CDR2 sequences are MNHNS and SASEGT. The CDR3 is CASSEGAGWQPQHF. CDR3 DNA: TGTGCCAGCAGTGAAGGGGCAGGGTGGCAGCCCCAGCATTTT.

This clonotype was seen at least ten times. J is TRBJ2-6 and V is TRBV7-8; TRBD1 matches at 7 bases. The germline CDR1 and CDR2 sequences are SGHVS and FQNEAQ. CDR3 length: 18 residues. V dropped 6 bases and J dropped 0; count of bases not matched to a gene: 11. CDR3 nucleotides: TGTGCCAGCAGGGGGATCGACAGGGCCCACTCTGGGGCCAACGTCCTGACTTTC. It yields the protein CASRGIDRAHSGANVLTF.

This clonotype appeared a few times. The V gene is TRBV10-3, the J gene TRBJ1-1; no clear D. With 4 bases removed from V and 1 base from J, the gap between germline ends came to 4 bases. The CDR3 runs to 12 residues. CDR1 and CDR2 (germline): ENHRY, SYGVKD. This chain's CDR3 is CAISGGNTEAFF. For the CDR3, the DNA is TGTGCCATCAGTGGCGGGAACACTGAAGCTTTCTTT.

This clonotype has more than one count but fewer than ten. The rearrangement joins TRBV27 to TRBJ1-5; D remains unclear. The CDR3 runs 15 residues. Per germline, CDR1 MNHEY and CDR2 SMNVEV (reference sequence). The germline V and J ends were trimmed by 3 bases and 6 bases, with 15 bases remaining between them. The CDR3 loop reads CASSFSGNVGQPQHF. CDR3 in DNA: TGTGCCAGCAGTTTTTCGGGGAATGTGGGTCAGCCCCAGCATTTT.

The chain employs TRBV12-3 or TRBV12-4 and TRBJ2-7; 7 bases line up with TRBD1. CDR3 length: 15 residues. V trimming: 5 bases; J trimming: 2 bases; junction bases outside the gene matches: 9. CDR3 sequence reads: CASSRTGDSPYEQYF. In DNA, the CDR3 is TGTGCCAGCAGTAGGACCGGGGACAGCCCCTACGAGCAGTACTTC.

This clonotype was recorded many times. The J gene is TRBJ1-3, the V gene TRBV7-2; D is ambiguous. The CDR3 length is 14 residues. Looked up from germline, CDR1 is SGHTA and CDR2 is FQGNSA. V lost 5 bases, J lost 3 bases, and 11 bases lay in between. The CDR3 is CASSPGLVGNTIYF. Written as DNA, the CDR3 is TGTGCCAGCAGCCCCGGTCTGGTTGGAAACACCATATATTTT.

The V and J genes are TRBV19 and TRBJ1-2; D is possibly TRBD1 (5 bases). CDR3 length equals 15 residues. Looked up from germline, CDR1 is LNHDA and CDR2 is SQIVND (reference sequence). V was trimmed by 3 bases and J by 8 bases, leaving 19 bases between them. In DNA form, the CDR3 reads TGTGCCAGTAGTATTGGTGGGGCTTTCCGTCTCGGCTACACCTTC. Its translation is CASSIGGAFRLGYTF.

This clonotype was observed a few times. J is TRBJ2-2 and V is TRBV27, with no clear D. Germline-derived CDR1 and CDR2 are MNHEY and SMNVEV (reference sequence). The CDR3 is 15 amino acids. V was shortened by 4 bases and J by 2 bases, with 11 bases between the two germline ends. The CDR3 sequence: CASSYAARNTGELFF. CDR3 DNA sequence: TGTGCCAGCAGTTATGCAGCTAGAAACACCGGGGAGCTGTTTTTT.

The V gene is TRBV4-3, the J gene TRBJ2-1; D is uncertain. There are 20 residues in the CDR3. Germline loops: CDR1 LGHNA, CDR2 YSLEER. V was cut by 0 bases and J by 3 bases, with 24 bases left in between. Here the CDR3 DNA reads TGCGCCAGCAGCCAAGATTCCGACCGGGCCCGCCTGACAATCTACAATGAGCAGTTCTTC. As protein: CASSQDSDRARLTIYNEQFF.

Comments on this clonotype: A much larger clone differs by one base, so this may be a read error. The genes are TRBV6-2 or TRBV6-3 and TRBJ1-5, with D uncertain. Per germline, CDR1 MNHEY and CDR2 SVGEGT. V was shortened by 0 bases and J by 0 bases, with 6 bases between the two germline ends. There are 15 residues in the CDR3. The CDR3 reads CASSYSAHSNQPQHF. CDR3 DNA sequence: TGTGCCAGCAGTTACTCGGCACATAGCAATCAGCCCCAGCATTTT.